This section outlines one T cell receptor (beta chain) sequence together with its context. The germline CDR1 and CDR2 sequences are SGHNT and YYREEE (reference sequence). The ends lost 0 bases at V and 7 bases at J; junction bases unmatched: 6. This CDR3 is 16 amino acids long. Per the study methods: From reference gene primer amplification, estimates of nucleated cell counts were derived. Clones were sequenced by immunoSEQ multiplex PCR, and TCRdb holds only the in-frame ones, with some missing. D and trimming were read from the DNA, whereas the V and J calls and clone size are those reported in that table. This table has about 190,000 clones, nearly 90% appearing once. These data come from a study of blood T cell repertoires in COVID-19. Study-level background: Whether acute or convalescent, the COVID-19 samples came from the United States, Italy and Spain. From T cells, B-cell-depleted T cells, or PBMCs came the material, which was cDNA or gDNA.

Material for sequencing was peripheral blood. The chain employs TRBV5-4 and TRBJ2-2, with TRBD1 identical over 10 bases. The sequence was collected from a man aged 45-60 years with acute or convalescent COVID-19. The DNA of the CDR3 is TGTGCCAGCAGCTTGGGACAGGGGGCGCCTTACGGGGAGCTGTTTTTT. Translating it yields CASSLGQGAPYGELFF.